Sequencing of this TCR beta chain was carried out in a study of early T cells in non-severe SARS-CoV-2 infection (dated by TCRdb to about 2021). About the investigation overall: Bulk RNA from unsorted whole blood was used for TCR sequencing, so alpha and beta chains could not be paired.

The full study reports these points: VDJdb matching was skewed toward anti-spike CD8 responses and likely underestimated virus-specific expansions, missing private and CD4 specificities.

Set within a cohort of healthcare workers in London, UK, this nested case-control study involved weekly PCR testing of nasopharyngeal swabs along with blood sampling. Healthcare workers were recruited during the week of the UK lockdown, between 23 and 31 March 2020, and followed weekly for up to roughly 15 weeks. This clonotype was counted at least ten times. The specificity of this receptor is unknown. No base-level quality is on record; no much larger clone is a single base apart. Libraries came from 5' RACE. This sample was sequenced with a NextSeq 500. Unique molecular identifiers were attached to individual cDNA molecules in the TCR library protocol so that sequencing error and PCR bias could be corrected. Sequencing covered both TCR alpha and beta chains, and within each sample the abundances of alpha and beta sequences were tightly co-correlated. Per the original workflow: Decombinator V4 was used to annotate TCR sequences for V gene, J gene and CDR3. Expanded TCRs were defined as changing significantly between any two time points under a Poisson model with p below 0.0001. Abundances of TCRs were expressed as counts per million after normalisation to the total number of TCRs sequenced in each sample. TRAV1-2 paired with TRAJ12, TRAJ20 or TRAJ33 defined MAIT TCRs, while TRAV10 paired with TRAJ18 defined iNKT TCRs. VDJdb, accessed 1 November 2021, was searched for CMV, EBV and SARS-CoV-2 annotated TCRs, with TCRs annotated for multiple antigens excluded. TCRdb handled the public reads itself, with Q25 trimming in fastp and clone calling in MiXCR, and kept productive beta chains. CDR3 protein sequences are deduplicated, and each keeps its most common genes and DNA. These V and J calls rely on TCRdb rather than the paper's analysis. The table for this sample lists about 35,000 distinct CDR3 sequences; around 5.1% of them were counted only once. Jointly, the top ten make up under 4.5% of the sample.

The CDR3 sequence holds 15 residues, the cysteine and phenylalanine included. Only the CDR3 DNA stays, 45 bases, in frame from base 1. The germline ends are 14 bases apart after V is trimmed by 6 bases and J by 0 bases. The germline V gene (reference sequence) sets CDR1 to SEHNR and CDR2 to FQNEAQ. The chain is made from TRBV7-9 and TRBJ1-1; tentative D gene TRBD1, with 5 bases matching. Specimen: whole blood, collected at baseline. This TCR was recovered from an adult who was a healthcare worker with PCR-confirmed SARS-CoV-2 infection or an uninfected control (not recorded which). The CDR3 region reads CASRSGTRVNTEAFF. Here is the DNA: TGTGCCAGCAGATCAGGGACCAGGGTGAACACTGAAGCTTTCTTT.